Judged by abundance, the clone carrying this T cell receptor beta chain is medium-sized. The source of the sample is a study of T and B cells in COVID-19 patients. Multiplex PCR with BIOMED2 TRB-A/B primer pools amplified TRB rearrangements. TCRdb re-called the multiplex PCR reads through MiXCR, storing one row per CDR3 protein. The repertoire holds just over 5,000 distinct CDR3 sequences, with 20% as singletons. J lost 2 bases, V lost 6 bases, and 3 bases had no gene match. This CDR3 region has 14 residues. Blood genomic DNA input for TRB amplification was about 240-500 ng. Specimen: blood. The receptor was isolated from a human donor who had recovered from COVID-19. V is TRBV12-3 or TRBV12-4 and J is TRBJ2-2; 7 bases match TRBD1. CDR3 residues: CASRGTVNTGELFF. The DNA for the CDR3 is TGTGCCAGCAGAGGGACAGTCAACACCGGGGAGCTGTTTTTT.